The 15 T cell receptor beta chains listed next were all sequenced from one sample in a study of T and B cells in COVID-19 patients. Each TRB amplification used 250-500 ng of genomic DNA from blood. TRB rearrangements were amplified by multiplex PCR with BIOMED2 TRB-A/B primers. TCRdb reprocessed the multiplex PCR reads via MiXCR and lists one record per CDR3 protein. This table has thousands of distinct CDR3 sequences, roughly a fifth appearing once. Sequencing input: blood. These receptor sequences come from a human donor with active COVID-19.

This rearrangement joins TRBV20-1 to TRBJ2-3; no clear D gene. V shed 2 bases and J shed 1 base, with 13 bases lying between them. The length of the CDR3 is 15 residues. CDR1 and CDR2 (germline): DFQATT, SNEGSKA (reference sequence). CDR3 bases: TGCAGTGCTAGAAAGCTAGTGATCGGCACAGATACGCAGTATTTT. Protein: CSARKLVIGTDTQYF.

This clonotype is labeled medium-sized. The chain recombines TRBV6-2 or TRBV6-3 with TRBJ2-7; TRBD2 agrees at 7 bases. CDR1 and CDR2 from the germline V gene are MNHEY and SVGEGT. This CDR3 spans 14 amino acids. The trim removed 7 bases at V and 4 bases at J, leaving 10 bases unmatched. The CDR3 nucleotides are TGTGCCAGCAAGAGGGGCAGCGGGACTTACGAGCAGTACTTC. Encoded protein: CASKRGSGTYEQYF.

CDR3: CSARIAGGYEQYF. The DNA of the CDR3 is TGCAGTGCTAGAATAGCGGGAGGTTACGAGCAGTACTTC. This chain joins TRBV20-1 and TRBJ2-7, with 10 bases identical to TRBD2. Trimming at V came to 2 bases and at J to 4 bases, leaving 2 bases not matched to a gene. The length of the CDR3 is 13 residues. The germline gives CDR1 DFQATT, CDR2 SNEGSKA (reference sequence).

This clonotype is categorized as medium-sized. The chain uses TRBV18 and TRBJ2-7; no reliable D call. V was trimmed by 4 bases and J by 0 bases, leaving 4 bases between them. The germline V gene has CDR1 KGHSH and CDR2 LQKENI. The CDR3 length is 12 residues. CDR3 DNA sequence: TGTGCCAGCTCACTCCTCTCCTACGAGCAGTACTTC. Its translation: CASSLLSYEQYF.

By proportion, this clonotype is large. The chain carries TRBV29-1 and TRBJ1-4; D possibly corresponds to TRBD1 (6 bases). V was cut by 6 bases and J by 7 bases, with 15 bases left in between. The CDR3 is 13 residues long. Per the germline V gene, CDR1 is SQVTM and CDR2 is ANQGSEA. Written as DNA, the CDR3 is TGCAGCGTGAACAGGGCGGGAGGTGAAAAACTGTTTTTT. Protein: CSVNRAGGEKLFF.

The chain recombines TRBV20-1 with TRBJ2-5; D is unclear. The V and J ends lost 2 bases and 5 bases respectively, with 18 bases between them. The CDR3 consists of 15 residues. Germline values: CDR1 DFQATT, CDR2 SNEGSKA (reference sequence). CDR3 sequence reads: CSARLIKAPRETQYF. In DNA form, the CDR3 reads TGCAGTGCTAGACTTATAAAAGCTCCGCGGGAGACCCAGTACTTC.

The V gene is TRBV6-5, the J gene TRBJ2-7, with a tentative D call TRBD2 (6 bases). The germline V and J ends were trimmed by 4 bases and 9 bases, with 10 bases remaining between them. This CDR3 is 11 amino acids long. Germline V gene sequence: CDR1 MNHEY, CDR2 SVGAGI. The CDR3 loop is CASSSGLPQYF. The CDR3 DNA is TGTGCCAGCAGTTCGGGACTTCCGCAGTACTTC.

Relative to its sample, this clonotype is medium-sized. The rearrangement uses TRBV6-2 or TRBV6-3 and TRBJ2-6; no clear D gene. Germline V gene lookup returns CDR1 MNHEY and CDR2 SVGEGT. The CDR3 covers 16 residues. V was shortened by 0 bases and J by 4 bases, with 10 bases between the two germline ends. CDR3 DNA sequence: TGTGCCAGCAGTTACTCGCGCAGCTCCGGGGCCAACGTCCTGACTTTC. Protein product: CASSYSRSSGANVLTF.

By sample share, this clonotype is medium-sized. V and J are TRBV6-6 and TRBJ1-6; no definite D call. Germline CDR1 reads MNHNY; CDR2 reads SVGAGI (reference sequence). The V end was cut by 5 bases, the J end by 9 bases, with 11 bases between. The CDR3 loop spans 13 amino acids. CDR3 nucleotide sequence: TGTGCCAGCAGTCCCTCCCTGGGTTCACCCCTCCACTTT. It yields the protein CASSPSLGSPLHF.

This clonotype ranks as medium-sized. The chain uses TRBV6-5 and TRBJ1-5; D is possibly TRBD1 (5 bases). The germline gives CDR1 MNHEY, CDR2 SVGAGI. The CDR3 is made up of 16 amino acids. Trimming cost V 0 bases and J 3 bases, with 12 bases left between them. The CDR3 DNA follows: TGTGCCAGCAGTTACTCGCCGCAGGGAATCAATCAGCCCCAGCATTTT. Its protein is CASSYSPQGINQPQHF.

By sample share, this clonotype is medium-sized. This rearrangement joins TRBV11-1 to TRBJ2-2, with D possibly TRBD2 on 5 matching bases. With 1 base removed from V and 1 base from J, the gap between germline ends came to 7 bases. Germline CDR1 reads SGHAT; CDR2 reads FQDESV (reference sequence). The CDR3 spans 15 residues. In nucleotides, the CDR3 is TGTGCCAGCAGCTTAGGGGGAGTGAACACCGGGGAGCTGTTTTTT. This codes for CASSLGGVNTGELFF.

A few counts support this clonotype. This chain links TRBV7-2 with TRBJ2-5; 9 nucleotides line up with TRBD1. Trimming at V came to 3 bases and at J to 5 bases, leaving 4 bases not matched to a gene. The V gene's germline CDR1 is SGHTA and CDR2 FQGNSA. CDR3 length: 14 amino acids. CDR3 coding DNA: TGTGCCAGCAGCTTCGACAGGGGGAAGGAGACCCAGTACTTC. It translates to CASSFDRGKETQYF.

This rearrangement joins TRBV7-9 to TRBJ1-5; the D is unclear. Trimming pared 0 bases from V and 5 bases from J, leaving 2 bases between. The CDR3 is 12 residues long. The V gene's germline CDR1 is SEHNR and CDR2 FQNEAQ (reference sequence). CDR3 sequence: CASSLAYQPQHF. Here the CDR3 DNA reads TGTGCCAGCAGCTTAGCCTATCAGCCCCAGCATTTT.

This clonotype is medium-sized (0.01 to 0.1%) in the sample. The CDR3 DNA reads TGTGCCAGCAGTAAGATACAGGCCAACACTGAAGCTTTCTTT. This encodes CASSKIQANTEAFF. The V gene is TRBV6-5, the J gene TRBJ1-1; D is perhaps TRBD1 (5 bases). Trimming took off 5 bases at V and 2 bases at J, with 12 bases between the two ends. The CDR3 loop spans 14 amino acids. From germline, CDR1 is MNHEY and CDR2 SVGAGI.

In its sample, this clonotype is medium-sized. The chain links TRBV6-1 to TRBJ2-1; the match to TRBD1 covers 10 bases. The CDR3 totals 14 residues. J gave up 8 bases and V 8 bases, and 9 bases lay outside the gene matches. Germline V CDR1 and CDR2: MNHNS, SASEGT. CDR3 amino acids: CASCRDRGMDEQFF. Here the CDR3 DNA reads TGTGCCAGCTGCCGGGACAGGGGTATGGATGAGCAGTTCTTC.